The 21 T cell receptor beta chains presented below share a single source sample, sequenced in a study of ipilimumab plus nivolumab after autologous stem cell transplantation. Clones were sequenced by immunoSEQ multiplex PCR, and TCRdb holds only the in-frame ones, with some missing. The repertoire holds fewer than 95,000 clones, 83% seen once, with more than 2% in the top ten. Material: PBMCs, obtained in a trial of ipilimumab plus nivolumab as post-transplant consolidation. The receptors here all came from a male donor with diffuse large B-cell lymphoma.

This chain uses TRBV5-4 with TRBJ2-1; TRBD2 agrees at 11 bases. CDR1 is SGHNT and CDR2 is YYREEE in the germline V gene (reference sequence). CDR3 length: 18 amino acids. J gave up 4 bases and V 0 bases, and 9 bases lay outside the gene matches. CDR3: CASSLGTIAGGAYNEQFF. DNA for the CDR3: TGTGCCAGCAGCTTGGGTACAATAGCGGGGGGGGCATACAATGAGCAGTTCTTC.

As DNA, the CDR3 is TGCAGCGTCTCGACAGGGGGGTTATATCAGCCCCAGCATTTT. This gives the protein CSVSTGGLYQPQHF. The gene calls are TRBV29-1 and TRBJ1-5; 9 nucleotides agree with TRBD1. Unmatched junction bases numbered 8, after V lost 6 bases and J lost 5 bases. Germline V CDR1 and CDR2: SQVTM, ANQGSEA. CDR3 length: 14 amino acids.

V gene TRBV6-6 combines with J gene TRBJ2-7; D perhaps matches TRBD2 (6 bases). Germline assignment: CDR1 MNHNY and CDR2 SVGAGI (reference sequence). This CDR3 has 13 amino acids. Trimming removed 5 bases at V and 5 bases at J, with 13 bases between. CDR3 bases: TGTGCCAGCAGTCAATATCGGGAGAACGAGCAGTACTTC. This gives the protein CASSQYRENEQYF.

V gene TRBV5-6 combines with J gene TRBJ2-5, with TRBD1 identical over 11 bases. Near its end, the DNA agrees better with TRBJ2-7, so the J call may be wrong. Germline V gene sequence: CDR1 SGHDT, CDR2 YYEEEE. The CDR3 contains 15 residues. The CDR3 nucleotides are TGTGCCAGCAGCTTGGGAGGGACAGGGGGCTACGAGCAGTACTTC. Protein: CASSLGGTGGYEQYF.

This clone was found once. The chain uses TRBV5-1 and TRBJ1-1; TRBD1 matches at 7 bases. V lost 5 bases, J lost 8 bases, and 3 bases stayed unmatched. CDR1 and CDR2 from the germline V gene are SGHRS and YFSETQ. There are 11 residues in the CDR3. The CDR3 nucleotides read TGCGCCAGCAGAGTACAGGGGGAAGCTTTCTTT. This sequence encodes CASRVQGEAFF.

The chain joins TRBV5-5 to TRBJ1-1; the D gene is possibly TRBD1 (6 bases). The V gene's germline CDR1 is SGHKS and CDR2 YYEKEE (reference sequence). V dropped 4 bases and J dropped 1 base, with 14 bases sitting between them. The CDR3 extends over 15 amino acids. The chain's CDR3 is CASSGTGWKNTEAFF. CDR3 in DNA: TGTGCCAGCAGCGGAACAGGGTGGAAGAACACTGAAGCTTTCTTT.

V usage is TRBV25-1 and J usage is TRBJ1-2; possibly TRBD1 for D (6 bases). Germline CDR1 and CDR2: MGHDK and SYGVNS. The CDR3 length is 14 residues. The germline V and J ends were trimmed by 5 bases and 4 bases, with 14 bases remaining between them. CDR3 DNA sequence: TGTGCCAGCAGTTTACCAGGGGAACTCTATGGCTACACCTTC. The encoded protein is CASSLPGELYGYTF.

This clone was observed a handful of times. The CDR3 spells CASSPRLGDEQYF. The DNA of the CDR3 is TGTGCCAGCAGCCCCCGGTTAGGGGACGAGCAGTACTTC. The chain recombines TRBV7-2 with TRBJ2-7; D is perhaps TRBD1 (5 bases). The CDR3 is 13 residues long. CDR1 and CDR2 from the germline V gene are SGHTA and FQGNSA. Trimming took 5 bases from V and 5 from J, leaving 13 bases between them.

V usage is TRBV6-5 and J usage is TRBJ1-1, with a possible D match to TRBD1 (6 bases). The germline V and J ends were trimmed by 8 bases and 0 bases, with 13 bases remaining between them. CDR3 length: 14 residues. Germline V CDR1 and CDR2: MNHEY, SVGAGI. CDR3 protein: CASWAGDMNTEAFF. The CDR3 DNA reads as TGTGCCAGCTGGGCAGGGGATATGAACACTGAAGCTTTCTTT.

The chain has TRBV2 and TRBJ1-5; D ambiguous. Trimming cost V 6 bases and J 0 bases, with 15 bases left between them. This CDR3 is 16 amino acids long. In germline, CDR1 is SNHLY, CDR2 FYNNEI. The CDR3 sequence: CASRAPQTFSNQPQHF. The CDR3 coding sequence is TGTGCCAGCAGGGCCCCACAGACATTTAGCAATCAGCCCCAGCATTTT.

The genes are TRBV4-2 and TRBJ2-4; perhaps TRBD1 as D (6 bases). This CDR3 region has 14 residues. Per germline, CDR1 LGHNA and CDR2 YNFKEQ. Trimming removed 4 bases at V and 7 bases at J, with 14 bases between. This CDR3 reads CASSPDRKGNIQYF. CDR3 in DNA: TGTGCCAGCAGCCCCGACAGGAAAGGGAACATTCAGTACTTC.

This rearrangement joins TRBV10-2 to TRBJ2-5; the match to TRBD2 covers 9 bases. Germline V gene sequence: CDR1 WSHSY, CDR2 SAAADI. Unmatched junction bases numbered 3, after V lost 6 bases and J lost 1 base. This CDR3 contains 14 residues. The CDR3 nucleotides are TGCGCCAGCAGGGCGACTAGCGGCCAAGAGACCCAGTACTTC. Encoded protein: CASRATSGQETQYF.

This clone showed up just a few times. This chain uses TRBV2 with TRBJ1-3; unclear D gene. From germline, CDR1 is SNHLY and CDR2 FYNNEI. The CDR3 spans 15 residues. The V end was cut by 2 bases, the J end by 0 bases, with 8 bases between. Here the CDR3 DNA reads TGTGCCAGCAGTGAATTTAGGCCCTCTGGAAACACCATATATTTT. It translates to CASSEFRPSGNTIYF.

This chain joins TRBV6-5 and TRBJ1-2, with TRBD1 matching over 7 bases. The CDR3 spans 13 residues. CDR1 is MNHEY, CDR2 SVGAGI, per germline. The V gene end was trimmed by 3 bases and the J gene end by 14 bases; junction bases not matched to a gene: 12. This CDR3 is CASSYQPGGGGTF. The DNA of the CDR3 is TGTGCCAGCAGTTATCAGCCAGGGGGTGGAGGTACCTTC.

This chain uses TRBV7-2 with TRBJ2-3; the D is unclear. The CDR3 covers 15 residues. Trimming pared 0 bases from V and 0 bases from J, leaving 7 bases between. CDR1 SGHTA and CDR2 FQGNSA come from the germline V gene. The CDR3 is CASSLAAVSTDTQYF. The DNA for the CDR3 is TGTGCCAGCAGCTTAGCGGCCGTGAGCACAGATACGCAGTATTTT. Using reference TRBV7-2 and TRBJ2-3 for the parts outside the CDR3, the full variable domain is GAGVSQSPSNKVTEKGKDVELRCDPISGHTALYWYRQSLGQGLEFLIYFQGNSAPDKSGLPSDRFSAERTGGSVSTLTIQRTQQEDSAVYLCASSLAAVSTDTQYFGPGTRLTVL.

The gene calls are TRBV5-6 and TRBJ1-6, with D perhaps matching TRBD1 (6 bases). Per germline, CDR1 SGHDT and CDR2 YYEEEE. The CDR3 has 17 residues. The V end lost 4 bases, the J end lost 7 bases, and 21 bases lay between the germline ends. CDR3 DNA sequence: TGTGCCAGCAGCATAGCTTCGCCTACAGGGTACAATTCACCCCTCCACTTT. Its translation: CASSIASPTGYNSPLHF. Full variable domain (missing parts from reference TRBV5-6 and TRBJ1-6): DAGVTQSPTHLIKTRGQQVTLRCSPKSGHDTVSWYQQALGQGPQFIFQYYEEEERQRGNFPDRFSGHQFPNYSSELNVNALLLGDSALYLCASSIASPTGYNSPLHFGNGTRLTVT.

The V gene is TRBV7-8, the J gene TRBJ2-7; D is unclear. This CDR3 is built from 12 residues. V was clipped by 4 bases and J by 5 bases, with 9 bases between them. Germline CDR1 is SGHVS and CDR2 is FQNEAQ. The CDR3 DNA sequence: TGTGCCAGCAGCTCCGCCAGCCACGAGCAGTACTTC. Its protein product is CASSSASHEQYF.

The chain is built from TRBV7-2 and TRBJ1-5, with TRBD1 matching 7 bases. V shed 4 bases and J 5 bases; nucleotides not matched to a gene: 8. This CDR3 region has 15 residues. The germline gives CDR1 SGHTA, CDR2 FQGNSA. The DNA of the CDR3 is TGTGCCAGCAGCTATACAGGGGCGGCTTATCAGCCCCAGCATTTT. Protein sequence: CASSYTGAAYQPQHF.

The V call is TRBV7-3, the J call TRBJ2-1, with 8 bases that match TRBD1. Per the germline V gene, CDR1 is SGHTA and CDR2 is FQGTGA. This CDR3 has 16 residues. V dropped 1 base and J dropped 4; count of bases not matched to a gene: 6. Here the CDR3 reads CASSLSAGGSYNEQFF. The CDR3 bases are TGTGCCAGCAGCTTAAGCGCAGGGGGCTCTTACAATGAGCAGTTCTTC.

The rearrangement links TRBV5-3 to TRBJ2-5; D gene ambiguous. TRBV5-3 is an ORF; its function is uncertain. V shed 1 base and J shed 0 bases, with 1 base lying between them. The CDR3 is 12 residues long. The CDR3 loop is CARSLHQETQYF. CDR3 coding DNA: TGTGCCAGAAGCTTGCACCAAGAGACCCAGTACTTC.

In its sample, this clone was seen many times. The genes are TRBV6-1 and TRBJ1-5; D is unclear. This CDR3 contains 13 residues. The V end was cut by 3 bases, the J end by 7 bases, with 10 bases between. Germline CDR1 MNHNS, CDR2 SASEGT. This chain's CDR3 is CASSEDQKQPQHF. CDR3 nucleotides: TGTGCCAGCAGTGAGGACCAAAAGCAGCCCCAGCATTTT.